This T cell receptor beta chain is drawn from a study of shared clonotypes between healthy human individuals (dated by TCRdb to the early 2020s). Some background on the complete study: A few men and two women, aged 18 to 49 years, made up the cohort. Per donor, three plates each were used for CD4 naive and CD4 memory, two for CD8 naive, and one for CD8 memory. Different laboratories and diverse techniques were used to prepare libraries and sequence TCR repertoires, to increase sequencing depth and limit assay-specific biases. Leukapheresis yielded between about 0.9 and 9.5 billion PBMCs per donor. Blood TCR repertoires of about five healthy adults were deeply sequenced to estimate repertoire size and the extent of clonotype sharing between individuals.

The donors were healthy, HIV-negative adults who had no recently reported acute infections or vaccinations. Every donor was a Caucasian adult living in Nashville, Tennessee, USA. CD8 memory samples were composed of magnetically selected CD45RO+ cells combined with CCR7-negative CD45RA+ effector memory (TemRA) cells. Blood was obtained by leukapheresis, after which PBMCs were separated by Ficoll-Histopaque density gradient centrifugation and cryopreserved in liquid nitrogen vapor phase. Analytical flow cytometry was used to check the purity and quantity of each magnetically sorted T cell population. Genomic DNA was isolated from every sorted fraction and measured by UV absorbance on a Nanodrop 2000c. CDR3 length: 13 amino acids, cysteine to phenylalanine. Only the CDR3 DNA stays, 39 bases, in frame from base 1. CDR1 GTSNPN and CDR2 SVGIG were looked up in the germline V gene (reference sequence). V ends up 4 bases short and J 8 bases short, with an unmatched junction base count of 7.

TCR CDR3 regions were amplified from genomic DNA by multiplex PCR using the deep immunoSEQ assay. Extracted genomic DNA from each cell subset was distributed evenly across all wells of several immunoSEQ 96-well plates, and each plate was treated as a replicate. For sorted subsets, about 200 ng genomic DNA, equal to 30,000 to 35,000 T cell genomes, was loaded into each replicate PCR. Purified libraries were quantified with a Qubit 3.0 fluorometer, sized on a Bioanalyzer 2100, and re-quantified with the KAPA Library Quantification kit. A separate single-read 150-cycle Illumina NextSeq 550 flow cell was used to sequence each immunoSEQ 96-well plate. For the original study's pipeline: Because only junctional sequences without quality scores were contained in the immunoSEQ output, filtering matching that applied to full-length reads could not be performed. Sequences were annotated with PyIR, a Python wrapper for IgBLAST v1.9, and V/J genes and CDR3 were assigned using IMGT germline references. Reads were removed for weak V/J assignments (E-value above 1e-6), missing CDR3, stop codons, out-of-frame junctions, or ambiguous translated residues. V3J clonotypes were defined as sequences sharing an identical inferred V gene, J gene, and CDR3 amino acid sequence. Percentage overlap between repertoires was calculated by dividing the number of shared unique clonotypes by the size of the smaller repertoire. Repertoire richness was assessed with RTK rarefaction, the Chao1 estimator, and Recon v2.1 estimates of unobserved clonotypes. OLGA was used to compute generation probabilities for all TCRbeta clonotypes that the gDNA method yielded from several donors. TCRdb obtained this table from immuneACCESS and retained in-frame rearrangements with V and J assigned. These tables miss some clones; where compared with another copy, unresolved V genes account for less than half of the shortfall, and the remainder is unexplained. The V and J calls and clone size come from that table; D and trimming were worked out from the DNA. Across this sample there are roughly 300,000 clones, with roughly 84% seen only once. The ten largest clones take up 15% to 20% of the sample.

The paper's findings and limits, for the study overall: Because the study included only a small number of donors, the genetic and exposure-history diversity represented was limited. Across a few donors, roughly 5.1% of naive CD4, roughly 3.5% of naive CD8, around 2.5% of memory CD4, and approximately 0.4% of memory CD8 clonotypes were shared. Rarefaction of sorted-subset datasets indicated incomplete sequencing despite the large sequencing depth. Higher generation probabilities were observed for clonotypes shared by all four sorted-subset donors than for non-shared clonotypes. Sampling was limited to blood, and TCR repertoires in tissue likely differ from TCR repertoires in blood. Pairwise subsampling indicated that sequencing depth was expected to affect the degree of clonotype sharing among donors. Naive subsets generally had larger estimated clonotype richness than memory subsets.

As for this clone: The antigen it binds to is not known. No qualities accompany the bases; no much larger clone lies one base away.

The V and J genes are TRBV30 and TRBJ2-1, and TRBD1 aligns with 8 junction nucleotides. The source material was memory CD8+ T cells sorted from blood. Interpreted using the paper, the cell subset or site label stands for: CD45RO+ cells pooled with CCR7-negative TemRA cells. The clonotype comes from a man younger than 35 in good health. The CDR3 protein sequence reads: CAWNGQGGDEQFF. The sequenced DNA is TGTGCCTGGAACGGACAGGGTGGAGATGAGCAGTTCTTC.